These 21 T cell receptor beta chains came from one sample sequenced in a study of identical twins (dated by TCRdb to the mid-2010s). Libraries were made using 5' RACE. For sequencing, an Illumina HiSeq 2000 was employed. TCRdb itself trimmed the public reads at Q25 with fastp, ran MiXCR and retained productive beta chains. Entries that share a CDR3 protein sequence are merged under the most common genes and DNA. This sample is represented by about 530,000 distinct CDR3 sequences; over 12% of them were singletons. Together, the top ten hold 0.44% of the sample. The sample was also linked to a second study, of yellow fever vaccine responses in identical twins.

Sequencing was done on a sample of CD4+ T cells sorted from blood. Receptor source: a woman in her late teens or twenties in good health.

The genes are TRBV28 and TRBJ1-5; the D is unclear. This CDR3 comprises 20 residues. Trimming cost V 5 bases and J 0 bases, with 26 bases left between them. Germline assignment: CDR1 MDHEN and CDR2 SYDVKM. The CDR3 region has the DNA TGTGCCAGCAGTCCCATCGCCGGACTTAGGCGGTGGTATAGCAATCAGCCCCAGCATTTT. It yields the protein CASSPIAGLRRWYSNQPQHF.

This clonotype has just a few counts. This chain joins TRBV19 and TRBJ2-2; a weak D match, TRBD2 (5 bases). This CDR3 has 14 amino acids. The V end was cut by 1 base, the J end by 5 bases, with 8 bases between. The germline CDR1 and CDR2 sequences are LNHDA and SQIVND (reference sequence). As DNA, the CDR3 is TGTGCCAGTAGTATAGGATCGGGGACCGGGGAGCTGTTTTTT. Amino acids: CASSIGSGTGELFF.

This clonotype has more than one count but fewer than ten. The rearrangement uses TRBV6-5 and TRBJ2-7, with D perhaps matching TRBD2 (6 bases). V was shortened by 2 bases and J by 3 bases, with 20 bases between the two germline ends. Germline V gene sequence: CDR1 MNHEY, CDR2 SVGAGI. The CDR3 runs to 17 residues. CDR3 coding DNA: TGTGCCAGCAGTTACGACGGTGTGGCGCGGGACGTCTACGAGCAGTACTTC. Translating it yields CASSYDGVARDVYEQYF.

This clonotype was observed a few times. The rearrangement links TRBV28 to TRBJ1-5; D ambiguous. Germline V gene data show CDR1 as MDHEN and CDR2 as SYDVKM. This CDR3 contains 15 residues. V was clipped by 6 bases and J by 1 base, with 13 bases between them. Written as DNA, the CDR3 is TGTGCCAGCAGGGGATATGACACCAGCAATCAGCCCCAGCATTTT. Protein product: CASRGYDTSNQPQHF.

This chain connects TRBV7-8 to TRBJ2-1, with 9 bases lining up with TRBD2. CDR3 size: 15 residues. With 5 bases clipped from V and 2 bases from J, the junction kept 4 bases outside the gene matches. The germline gives CDR1 SGHVS, CDR2 FQNEAQ. The CDR3 region is CASSGGRDAYNEQFF. The DNA for the CDR3 is TGTGCCAGCAGCGGCGGGAGGGACGCCTACAATGAGCAGTTCTTC.

The chain carries TRBV18 and TRBJ2-7, with D possibly matching TRBD2 (5 bases). The CDR3 length is 14 residues. CDR1 and CDR2 from the germline V gene are KGHSH and LQKENI. Trimming cost V 0 bases and J 4 bases, with 10 bases left between them. CDR3 in DNA: TGTGCCAGCTCACCACCGGGCAGAGGGTACGAGCAGTACGTC. This codes for CASSPPGRGYEQYV.

This clonotype was detected many times. This chain connects TRBV3-1 to TRBJ2-5; a possible D gene is TRBD2 (5 bases). The CDR3 is 14 residues long. V shed 0 bases and J shed 4 bases, with 9 bases lying between them. CDR1 and CDR2 (germline): LGHDT, YNNKEL (reference sequence). Here the CDR3 reads CASSQEGRPETQYF. CDR3 nucleotide sequence: TGTGCCAGCAGCCAAGAGGGGAGACCAGAGACCCAGTACTTC.

V is TRBV20-1 and J is TRBJ1-4; D ambiguous. The CDR3 runs to 16 residues. The germline V gene encodes CDR1 DFQATT and CDR2 SNEGSKA (reference sequence). V was clipped by 0 bases and J by 15 bases, with 26 bases between them. The CDR3 DNA is TGCAGTGCTAGAGATACTAAGGGAAGGGCGTCTCGGAATATGTTTTTT. This encodes CSARDTKGRASRNMFF.

A few counts support this clonotype. V and J are TRBV28 and TRBJ2-3; possible D gene TRBD2, 6 bases. Germline V CDR1 and CDR2: MDHEN, SYDVKM. The CDR3 runs 18 residues. V lost 6 bases to trimming and J lost 0 bases, with 22 bases between them. CDR3 DNA: TGTGCCAGCAGGCTCACTAGCAAGTTTGTAGCTAGCACAGATACGCAGTATTTT. This gives the protein CASRLTSKFVASTDTQYF.

The CDR3 loop reads CATQSGRAADTQYF. CDR3 bases: TGTGCCACTCAGAGCGGGAGGGCGGCAGATACGCAGTATTTT. J is TRBJ2-3 and V is TRBV2; 10 bases align to TRBD2. Germline values: CDR1 SNHLY, CDR2 FYNNEI. After removal of 10 bases from V and 4 bases from J, the junction contained 8 bases not matched to a gene. The CDR3 has 14 residues.

This clonotype occurred a few times. This chain joins TRBV4-1 and TRBJ2-5; D gene unclear. In germline, CDR1 is MGHRA, CDR2 YSYEKL. V lost 1 base and J lost 1, with 13 bases in between. There are 16 residues in the CDR3. CDR3 sequence: CASSQGVVPLQETQYF. The DNA of the CDR3 is TGCGCCAGCAGCCAAGGGGTAGTTCCCCTCCAAGAGACCCAGTACTTC.

V gene TRBV28 combines with J gene TRBJ1-2; D ambiguous. Germline values: CDR1 MDHEN, CDR2 SYDVKM. CDR3 length equals 17 residues. The ends were cut back, 6 bases at V and 0 bases at J, with 20 bases in the middle. CDR3 bases: TGTGCCAGCAGCCCCGGGGAGCGTAGTTGGGCTAACTATGGCTACACCTTC. Its translation is CASSPGERSWANYGYTF.

This clonotype was picked up a small number of times. The rearrangement joins TRBV20-1 to TRBJ2-1; 10 nucleotides match TRBD2. The CDR3 runs to 15 residues. The V segment lost 4 bases and the J segment 8 bases; nucleotides outside the gene matches: 11. Germline V gives CDR1 DFQATT, CDR2 SNEGSKA (reference sequence). This chain's CDR3 is CSANIPSGSTDEQFF. The DNA of the CDR3 is TGCAGTGCTAACATCCCTAGCGGGAGTACAGATGAGCAGTTCTTC.

The chain employs TRBV28 and TRBJ2-2; the match to TRBD2 covers 9 bases. The V and J ends lost 6 bases and 0 bases, in that order; junction bases with no gene match: 11. Germline CDR1 and CDR2: MDHEN and SYDVKM. This CDR3 has 18 residues. The CDR3 nucleotides read TGTGCCAGCAGAGAAATACGCGGGAGGGCCGCGAACACCGGGGAGCTGTTTTTT. Translation gives CASREIRGRAANTGELFF.

V and J are TRBV29-1 and TRBJ1-2, with 8 bases matching TRBD1. The CDR3 is 12 residues long. With V trimmed by 7 bases and J by 7 bases, 8 bases remained unmatched. Germline CDR1 SQVTM, CDR2 ANQGSEA. The CDR3 DNA follows: TGCAGCGCCACGGGACAGGTTCTTGGCTACACCTTC. It codes for CSATGQVLGYTF.

J is TRBJ2-7 and V is TRBV7-9, with 7 bases lining up with TRBD1. CDR1 is SEHNR, CDR2 FQNEAQ, per germline (reference sequence). The CDR3 totals 16 residues. The V gene end was trimmed by 5 bases and the J gene end by 2 bases; junction bases not matched to a gene: 12. The CDR3 nucleotides read TGTGCCAGCAGCGCCCTTCCCGCAGGGGGTCCCTACGAGCAGTACTTC. It encodes CASSALPAGGPYEQYF.

This clonotype appeared a few times. The CDR3 spells CSVVSTREAFF. In nucleotides, the CDR3 is TGCAGCGTTGTATCTACCCGGGAAGCTTTCTTT. V usage is TRBV29-1 and J usage is TRBJ1-1; no clear D. CDR1 SQVTM and CDR2 ANQGSEA come from the germline V gene. Trimming shortened V by 4 bases and J by 8 bases, and 11 bases separated the two germline ends. The CDR3 is 11 residues long.

V is TRBV5-6 and J is TRBJ2-1; TRBD2 agrees at 11 bases. With V trimmed by 4 bases and J by 4 bases, 7 bases remained unmatched. Germline V gene lookup returns CDR1 SGHDT and CDR2 YYEEEE. The CDR3 has 16 residues. The CDR3: CASSGRLAGWYNEQFF. For the CDR3, the DNA is TGTGCCAGCAGCGGAAGACTAGCGGGGTGGTACAATGAGCAGTTCTTC.

CDR3 residues: CSARTGGVSTGANVLTF. The CDR3, as DNA: TGCAGCGCCCGGACAGGGGGCGTATCCACTGGGGCCAACGTCCTGACTTTC. This sequence joins TRBV29-1 and TRBJ2-6, with 11 bases identical to TRBD1. This CDR3 is 17 amino acids long. Per germline, CDR1 SQVTM and CDR2 ANQGSEA. The J segment lost 2 bases and the V segment lost 7 bases, leaving 10 bases of the junction unmatched.

This clonotype was counted between two and nine times. The J gene is TRBJ1-4, the V gene TRBV20-1, with a possible D match to TRBD1 (6 bases). Germline CDR1 and CDR2: DFQATT and SNEGSKA (reference sequence). This CDR3 spans 15 amino acids. Trimming pared 0 bases from V and 5 bases from J, leaving 13 bases between. This chain's CDR3 is CSARDLAGENEKLFF. The CDR3 DNA is TGCAGTGCTAGAGATCTTGCAGGGGAAAATGAAAAACTGTTTTTT.

This clonotype was counted a few times. The J gene is TRBJ2-5, the V gene TRBV28; 7 bases agree with TRBD1. CDR3 length: 16 residues. J gave up 5 bases and V 1 base, and 10 bases lay outside the gene matches. Per germline, CDR1 MDHEN and CDR2 SYDVKM. The CDR3 sequence: CASSLYSSQGQETQYF. Here the CDR3 DNA reads TGTGCCAGCAGTTTATATAGCTCACAGGGGCAGGAGACCCAGTACTTC.